The TCR beta chain described here comes from a study of tumor and adjacent non-tumor tissue in lung cancer. On the study more broadly: The cohort had approximately 13 adenocarcinoma, 2 squamous cell and 1 small cell patients. About 4.17 million productive TCRbeta reads were obtained per sample on average. Notes on the study in general: Top 100 clones took a larger repertoire share in normal lung.

TCRbeta libraries were built with three rounds of nested PCR, modified from ARM-PCR. One entry per CDR3 protein results from TCRdb running MiXCR on the multiplex PCR reads. The sample has over 80,000 distinct CDR3 sequences, about 77% seen once. The template was RNA from unsorted bulk tissue. This non-tumor lung sample came from over 3 cm beyond the tumor edge. In this sample, this clonotype turned up a few times. The antigen remains undetermined. The V gene's germline CDR1 is SGHRS and CDR2 YFSETQ. Trimming shortened V by 4 bases and J by 6 bases, and 19 bases separated the two germline ends. The CDR3 length is 15 residues.

This chain joins TRBV5-1 and TRBJ1-1; weak D call: TRBD1 (5 bases). Sequenced sample: distant non-tumor lung tissue. The sequence was collected from a woman aged 45 to 65 with non-small cell lung cancer. The CDR3 is CASSPTHRSQAEAFF. The DNA for the CDR3 is TGCGCCAGCAGCCCAACGCACAGGAGTCAGGCTGAAGCTTTCTTT. Using reference TRBV5-1 and TRBJ1-1 for the parts outside the CDR3, the full variable domain is KAGVTQTPRYLIKTRGQQVTLSCSPISGHRSVSWYQQTPGQGLQFLFEYFSETQRNKGNFPGRFSGRQFSNSRSEMNVSTLELGDSALYLCASSPTHRSQAEAFFGQGTRLTVV.